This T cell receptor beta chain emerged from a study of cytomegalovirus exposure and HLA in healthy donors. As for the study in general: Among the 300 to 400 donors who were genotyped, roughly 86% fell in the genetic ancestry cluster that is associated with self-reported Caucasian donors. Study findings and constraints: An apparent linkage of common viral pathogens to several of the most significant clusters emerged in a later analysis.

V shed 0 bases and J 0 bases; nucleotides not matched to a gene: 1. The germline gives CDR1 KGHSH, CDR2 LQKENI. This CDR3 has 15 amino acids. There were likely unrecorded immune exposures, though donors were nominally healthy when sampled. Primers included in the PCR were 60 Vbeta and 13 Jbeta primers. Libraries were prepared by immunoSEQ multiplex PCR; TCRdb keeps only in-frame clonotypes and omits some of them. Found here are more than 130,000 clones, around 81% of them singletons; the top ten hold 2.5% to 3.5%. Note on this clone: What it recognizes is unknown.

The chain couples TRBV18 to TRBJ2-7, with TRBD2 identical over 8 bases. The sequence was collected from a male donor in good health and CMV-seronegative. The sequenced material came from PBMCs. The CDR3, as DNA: TGTGCCAGCTCACCACCTAGCGGGACCTCCTACGAGCAGTACTTC. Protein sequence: CASSPPSGTSYEQYF.